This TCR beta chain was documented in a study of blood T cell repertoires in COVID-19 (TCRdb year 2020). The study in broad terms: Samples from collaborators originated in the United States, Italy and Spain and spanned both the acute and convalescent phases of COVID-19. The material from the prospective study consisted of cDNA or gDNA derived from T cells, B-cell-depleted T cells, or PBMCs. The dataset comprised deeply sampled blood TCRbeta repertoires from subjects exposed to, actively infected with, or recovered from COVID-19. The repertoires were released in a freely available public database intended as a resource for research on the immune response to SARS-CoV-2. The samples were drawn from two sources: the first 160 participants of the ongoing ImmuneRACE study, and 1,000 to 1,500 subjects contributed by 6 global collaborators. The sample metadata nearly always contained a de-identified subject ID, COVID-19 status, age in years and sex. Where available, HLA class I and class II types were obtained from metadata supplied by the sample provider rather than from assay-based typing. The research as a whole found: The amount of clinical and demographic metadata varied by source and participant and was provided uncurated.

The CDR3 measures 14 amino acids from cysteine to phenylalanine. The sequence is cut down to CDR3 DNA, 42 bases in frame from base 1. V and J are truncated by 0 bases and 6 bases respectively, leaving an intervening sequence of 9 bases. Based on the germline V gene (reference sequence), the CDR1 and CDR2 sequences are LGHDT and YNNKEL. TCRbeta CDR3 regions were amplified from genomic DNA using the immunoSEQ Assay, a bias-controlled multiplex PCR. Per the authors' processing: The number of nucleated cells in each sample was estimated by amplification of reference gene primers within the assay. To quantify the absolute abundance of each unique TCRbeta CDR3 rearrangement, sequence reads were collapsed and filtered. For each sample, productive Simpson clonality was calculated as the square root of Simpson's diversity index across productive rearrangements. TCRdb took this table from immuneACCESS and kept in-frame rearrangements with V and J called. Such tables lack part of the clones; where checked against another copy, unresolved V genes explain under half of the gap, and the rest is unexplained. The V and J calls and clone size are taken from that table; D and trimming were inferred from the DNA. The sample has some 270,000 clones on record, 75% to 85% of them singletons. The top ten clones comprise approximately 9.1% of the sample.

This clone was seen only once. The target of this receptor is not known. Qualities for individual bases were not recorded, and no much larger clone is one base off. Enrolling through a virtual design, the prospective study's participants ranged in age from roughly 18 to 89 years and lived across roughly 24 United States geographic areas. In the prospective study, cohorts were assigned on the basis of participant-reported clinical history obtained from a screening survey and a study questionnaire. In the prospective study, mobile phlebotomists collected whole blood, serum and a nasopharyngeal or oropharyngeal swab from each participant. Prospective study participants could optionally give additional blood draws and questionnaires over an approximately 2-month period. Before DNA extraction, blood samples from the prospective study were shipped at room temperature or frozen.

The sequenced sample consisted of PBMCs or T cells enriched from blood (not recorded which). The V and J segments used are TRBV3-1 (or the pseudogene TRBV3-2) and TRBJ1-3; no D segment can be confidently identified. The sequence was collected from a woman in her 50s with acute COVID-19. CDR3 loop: CASSQDWAENTIYF. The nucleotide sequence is TGTGCCAGCAGCCAAGATTGGGCAGAAAACACCATATATTTT.